The sequence of this TCR beta chain was determined in a study of siplizumab effects on memory and regulatory T cells. Broader study findings: Naive T cells looked more diverse than memory cells, and they looked like major contributors to the alloresponse.

CDR3 length: 15 amino acids. Germline V lookup: CDR1 SGHAT, CDR2 FQNNGV. V was pared by 1 base and J by 3 bases, with 2 bases of the junction left unmatched. Assay: immunoSEQ multiplex PCR; the TCRdb copy retains only in-frame clones and omits some. The repertoire has 90,000 to 95,000 clones, roughly 93% of them found once; the top ten carry roughly 7.1%. A word on this clone: Antigen specificity is unknown.

The chain carries TRBV11-2 and TRBJ1-5, with 8 bases matching TRBD1. The source material was CD8+ T cells sorted from blood. The source of this sequence is a human donor in good health. The CDR3 DNA reads as TGTGCCAGCAGCTTAGGCAGGGGGCCCAATCAGCCCCAGCATTTT. It encodes CASSLGRGPNQPQHF.